The clone carrying this TCR beta chain is a singleton in its sample. The antigen remains undetermined. This specimen comes from a study of T cell responses to AZD1222 COVID-19 vaccine. Study results and limitations: Distributed over spike, vaccine-associated CD4 TCRs predominated at 160-218 and 743-854. Unmutated variant regions are reportedly the target of nearly half of TCRs that are spike-specific. Two doses of AZD1222 preceded a rise in Spike-specific TCR breadth and depth.

The germline V gene has CDR1 KGHDR and CDR2 SFDVKD. With 3 bases removed from V and 2 bases from J, the gap between germline ends came to 10 bases. This CDR3 is 15 amino acids long. Clones were sequenced by immunoSEQ multiplex PCR, and TCRdb holds only the in-frame ones, with some missing. Seen here are around 150,000 clones, just over 90% observed once, and the top ten hold 4.4%. This TCR was sampled from an adult in good health. This chain connects TRBV24-1 to TRBJ1-5, with D perhaps TRBD1 (5 bases). The sample was peripheral blood, taken on day 0 of MenACWY control vaccination. The CDR3 DNA sequence: TGTGCCACCAGTGATGCAGGGTTGGGCAATCAGCCCCAGCATTTT. This translates into CATSDAGLGNQPQHF.